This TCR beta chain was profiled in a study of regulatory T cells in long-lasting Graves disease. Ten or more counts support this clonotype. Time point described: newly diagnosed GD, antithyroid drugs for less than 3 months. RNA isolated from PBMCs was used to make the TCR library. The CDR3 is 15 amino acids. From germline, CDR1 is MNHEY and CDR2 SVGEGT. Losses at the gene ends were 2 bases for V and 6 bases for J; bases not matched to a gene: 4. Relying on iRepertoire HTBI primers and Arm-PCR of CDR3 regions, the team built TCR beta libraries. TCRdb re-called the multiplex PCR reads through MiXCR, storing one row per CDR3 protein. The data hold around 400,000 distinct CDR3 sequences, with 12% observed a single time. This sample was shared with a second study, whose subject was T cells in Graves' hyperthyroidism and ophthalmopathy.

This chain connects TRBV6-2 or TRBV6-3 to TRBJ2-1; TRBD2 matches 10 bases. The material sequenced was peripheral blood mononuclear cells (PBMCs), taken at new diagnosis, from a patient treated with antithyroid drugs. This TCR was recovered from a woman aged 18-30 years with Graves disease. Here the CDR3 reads CASSYAASGSNEQFF. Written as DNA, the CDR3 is TGTGCCAGCAGTTACGCTGCTAGCGGGAGCAATGAGCAGTTCTTC.